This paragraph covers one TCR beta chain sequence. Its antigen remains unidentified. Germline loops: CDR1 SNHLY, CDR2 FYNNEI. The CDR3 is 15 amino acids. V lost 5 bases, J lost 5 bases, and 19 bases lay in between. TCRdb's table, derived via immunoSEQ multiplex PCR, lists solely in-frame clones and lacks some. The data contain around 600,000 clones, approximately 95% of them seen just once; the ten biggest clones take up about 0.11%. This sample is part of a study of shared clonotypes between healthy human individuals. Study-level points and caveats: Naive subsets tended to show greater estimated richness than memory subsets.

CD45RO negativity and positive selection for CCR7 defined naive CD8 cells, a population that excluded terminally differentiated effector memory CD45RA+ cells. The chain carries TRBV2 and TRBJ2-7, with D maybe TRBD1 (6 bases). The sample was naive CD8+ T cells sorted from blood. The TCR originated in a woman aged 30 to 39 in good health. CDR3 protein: CASSPGEISSDEQYF. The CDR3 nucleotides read TGTGCCAGCAGTCCAGGGGAGATATCTTCGGACGAGCAGTACTTC.